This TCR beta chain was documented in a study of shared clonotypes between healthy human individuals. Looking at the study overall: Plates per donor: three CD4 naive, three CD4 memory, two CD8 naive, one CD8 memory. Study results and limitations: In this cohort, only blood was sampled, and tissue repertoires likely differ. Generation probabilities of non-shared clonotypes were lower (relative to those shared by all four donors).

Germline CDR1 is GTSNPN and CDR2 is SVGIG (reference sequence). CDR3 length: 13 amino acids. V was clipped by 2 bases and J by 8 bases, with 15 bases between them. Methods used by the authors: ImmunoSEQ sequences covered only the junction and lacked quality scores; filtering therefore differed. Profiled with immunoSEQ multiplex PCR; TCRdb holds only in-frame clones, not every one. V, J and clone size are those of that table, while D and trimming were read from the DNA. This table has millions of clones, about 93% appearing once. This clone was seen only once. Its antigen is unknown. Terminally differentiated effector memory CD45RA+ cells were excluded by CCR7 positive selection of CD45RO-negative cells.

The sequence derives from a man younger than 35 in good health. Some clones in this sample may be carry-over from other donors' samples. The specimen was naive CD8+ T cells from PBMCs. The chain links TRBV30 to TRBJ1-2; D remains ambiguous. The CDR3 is CAWSLETMGGYTF. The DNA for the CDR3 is TGTGCCTGGAGTTTGGAGACGATGGGGGGCTACACCTTC.